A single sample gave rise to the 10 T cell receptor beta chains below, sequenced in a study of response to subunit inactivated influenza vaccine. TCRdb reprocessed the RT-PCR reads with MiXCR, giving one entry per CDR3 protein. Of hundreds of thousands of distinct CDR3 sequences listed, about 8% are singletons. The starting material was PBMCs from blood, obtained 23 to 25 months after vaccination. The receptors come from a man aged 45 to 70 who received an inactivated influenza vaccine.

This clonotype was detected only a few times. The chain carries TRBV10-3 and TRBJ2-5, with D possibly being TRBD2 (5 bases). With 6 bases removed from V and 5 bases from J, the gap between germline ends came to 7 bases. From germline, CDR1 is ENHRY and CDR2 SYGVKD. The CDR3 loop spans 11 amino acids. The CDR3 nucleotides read TGTGCCATCAGAGAGGGCGAGACCCAGTACTTC. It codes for CAIREGETQYF.

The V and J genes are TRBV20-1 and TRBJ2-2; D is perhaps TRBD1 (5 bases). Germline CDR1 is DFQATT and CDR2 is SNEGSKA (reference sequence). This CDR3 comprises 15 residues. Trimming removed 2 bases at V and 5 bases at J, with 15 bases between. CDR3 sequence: CSARRFLDKTGELFF. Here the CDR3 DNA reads TGCAGTGCTAGACGATTCCTGGACAAGACCGGGGAGCTGTTTTTT.

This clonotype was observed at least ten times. The CDR3 loop is CASSPTGDYGYTF. CDR3 coding DNA: TGTGCCAGCAGCCCCACAGGGGACTATGGCTACACCTTC. The rearrangement uses TRBV11-2 and TRBJ1-2, with TRBD1 identical over 7 bases. V trimming: 5 bases; J trimming: 3 bases; junction bases outside the gene matches: 3. This CDR3 region has 13 residues. Germline loops: CDR1 SGHAT, CDR2 FQNNGV.

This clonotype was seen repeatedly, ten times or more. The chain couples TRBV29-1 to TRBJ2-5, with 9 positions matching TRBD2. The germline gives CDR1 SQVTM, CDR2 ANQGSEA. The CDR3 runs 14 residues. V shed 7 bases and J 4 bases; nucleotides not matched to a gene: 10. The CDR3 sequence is CSANSGSRAETQYF. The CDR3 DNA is TGCAGCGCAAATAGCGGGAGTAGAGCAGAGACCCAGTACTTC.

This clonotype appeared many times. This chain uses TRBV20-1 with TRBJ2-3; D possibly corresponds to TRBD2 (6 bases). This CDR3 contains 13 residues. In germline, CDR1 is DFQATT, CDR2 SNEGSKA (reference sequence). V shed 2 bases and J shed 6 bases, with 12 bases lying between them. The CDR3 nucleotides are TGCAGTGCTAGACAACTAGCCGCGGATACGCAGTATTTT. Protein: CSARQLAADTQYF.

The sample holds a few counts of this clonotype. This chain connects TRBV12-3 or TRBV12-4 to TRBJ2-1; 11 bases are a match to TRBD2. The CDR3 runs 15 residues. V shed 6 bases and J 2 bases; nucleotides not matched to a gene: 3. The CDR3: CASRLAGGAYNEQFF. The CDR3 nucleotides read TGTGCCAGCAGGCTAGCGGGAGGCGCCTACAATGAGCAGTTCTTC.

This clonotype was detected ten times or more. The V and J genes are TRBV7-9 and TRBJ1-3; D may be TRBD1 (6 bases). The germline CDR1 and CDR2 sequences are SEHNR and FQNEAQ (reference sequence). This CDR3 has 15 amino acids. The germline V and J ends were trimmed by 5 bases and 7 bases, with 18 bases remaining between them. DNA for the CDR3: TGTGCCAGCAGCCCCGGGACATCAAAAGGGAACACCATATATTTT. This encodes CASSPGTSKGNTIYF.

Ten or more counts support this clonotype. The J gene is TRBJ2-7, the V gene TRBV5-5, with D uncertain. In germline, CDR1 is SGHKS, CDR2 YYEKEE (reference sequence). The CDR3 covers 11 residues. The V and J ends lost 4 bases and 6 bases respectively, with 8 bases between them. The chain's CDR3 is CASSLESEQYF. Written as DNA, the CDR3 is TGTGCCAGCAGCCTGGAATCCGAGCAGTACTTC.

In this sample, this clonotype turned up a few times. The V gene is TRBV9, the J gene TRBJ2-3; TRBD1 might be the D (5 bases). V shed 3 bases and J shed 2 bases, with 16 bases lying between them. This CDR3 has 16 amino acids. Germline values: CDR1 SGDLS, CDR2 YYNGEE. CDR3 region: CASSEPRGAPTDTQYF. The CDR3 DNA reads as TGTGCCAGCAGCGAACCCCGTGGGGCCCCCACAGATACGCAGTATTTT.

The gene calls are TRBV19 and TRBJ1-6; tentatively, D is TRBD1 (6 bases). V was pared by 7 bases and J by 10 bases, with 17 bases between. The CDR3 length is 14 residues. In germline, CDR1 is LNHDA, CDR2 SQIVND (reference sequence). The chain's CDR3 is CASMSYRVSSPLHF. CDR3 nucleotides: TGTGCCAGTATGAGTTACAGGGTATCATCACCCCTCCACTTT.